The rows below give T cell receptor beta chains drawn from one sample of a study of T cell responses to AZD1222 COVID-19 vaccine. TCRdb's table, derived via immunoSEQ multiplex PCR, lists solely in-frame clones and lacks some. Among tens of thousands of clones, around nine tenths were seen once, and the ten largest hold 12%. Specimen: peripheral blood, collected 28 days after the second AZD1222 dose. Receptors originate from an adult who received the AZD1222 COVID-19 vaccine. Both conserved end residues are part of each CDR3. A D gene is named only where the DNA matches it firmly. Expanded clones are given a class, and other clones once, few, many or no size at all.

V	length	J	size	D	DNA	CDR3
TRBV28	15	TRBJ2-7	NA	TRBD1	TGTGCCAGCACACTTTCGACAGGGATTTCCTACGAGCAGTACTTC	CASTLSTGISYEQYF
TRBV28	17	TRBJ2-6	NA	NA	TGTGCCAGCAACGAGTCTCGGACAGTAACTGGGGCCAACGTCCTGACTTTC	CASNESRTVTGANVLTF
TRBV28	13	TRBJ1-4	once	NA	TGTGCCAGCAGTTTTCGCCCTAATGAAAAACTGTTTTTT	CASSFRPNEKLFF
TRBV6-1	14	TRBJ1-1	NA	TRBD1	TGTGCCAGCAGTGAAGCCCAGGGGGAGACTGAAGCTTTCTTT	CASSEAQGETEAFF
TRBV5-8	15	TRBJ2-7	NA	TRBD1	TGTGCCAGCAGCTCCTCCGGGACAGGGTTCGCCGAGCAGTACTTC	CASSSSGTGFAEQYF
TRBV7-3	15	TRBJ2-1	NA	NA	TGTGCCAGCAGCCCCATGATCAGCGGAAACAATGAGCAGTTCTTC	CASSPMISGNNEQFF
TRBV5-1	19	TRBJ2-3	NA	TRBD2	TGCGCCAGCAGCCTCGCGGTAAGCGGGGGCCCCAGGGGCACAGATACGCAGTATTTT	CASSLAVSGGPRGTDTQYF
TRBV7-9	15	TRBJ1-1	NA	TRBD1	TGTGCCAGCAGCTGGGACAGCCTCATGAACACTGAAGCTTTCTTT	CASSWDSLMNTEAFF
TRBV5-6	17	TRBJ2-7	NA	TRBD1	TGTGCCAGCACCTCCCCGGTTGGGACAGGGAGCTCCTACGAGCAGTACTTC	CASTSPVGTGSSYEQYF
TRBV6-1	16	TRBJ1-1	NA	NA	TGTGCCAGCAGTGAAGGCCCGTATAATGTACACACTGAAGCTTTCTTT	CASSEGPYNVHTEAFF
TRBV18	14	TRBJ1-5	NA	TRBD1	TGTGCCAGCTCAGGGGGGACAGGCAATCAGCCCCAGCATTTT	CASSGGTGNQPQHF
TRBV9	18	TRBJ2-6	NA	TRBD1	TGTGCCAGCAGCGCCTTCACAGGGGGGATATCTGGGGCCAACGTCCTGACTTTC	CASSAFTGGISGANVLTF
TRBV28	14	TRBJ2-7	NA	TRBD2	TGTGCCAGCAGTACCTGGGGGGGCTCCTACGAGCAGTACTTC	CASSTWGGSYEQYF
TRBV2	13	TRBJ1-5	NA	NA	TGTGCCAGCTCTAGGGAAACTCTTCAGCCCCAGCATTTT	CASSRETLQPQHF
TRBV10-3	18	TRBJ2-6	NA	TRBD2	TGTGCCATCAGCTTCCGGGGGGGTCAGACCTCTGGGGCCAACGTCCTGACTTTC	CAISFRGGQTSGANVLTF
TRBV4-3	14	TRBJ2-7	NA	NA	TGCGCCAGCAGCGAAGGGTCAGGGACCTACGAGCAGTACTTC	CASSEGSGTYEQYF
TRBV6-6	16	TRBJ2-5	NA	NA	TGTGCCAGCAGTTACGCACGGAACACCGTATTGGAGACCCAGTACTTC	CASSYARNTVLETQYF
TRBV7-9	16	TRBJ2-1	NA	NA	TGTGCCAGCAGCTTAGATTGGCCTAGCTACCACAATGAGCAGTTCTTC	CASSLDWPSYHNEQFF
TRBV30	14	TRBJ1-5	NA	TRBD1	TGTGCCTGGAGTGGGACAGGGGGCAATCAGCCCCAGCATTTT	CAWSGTGGNQPQHF
TRBV14	13	TRBJ2-7	NA	NA	TGTGCCAGCAGCCGGAAGTCGGGCCACGAGCAGTACTTC	CASSRKSGHEQYF
TRBV2	14	TRBJ2-3	NA	NA	TGTGCCAGCAGGGGACAATGGTCCACAGATACGCAGTATTTT	CASRGQWSTDTQYF